One and the same sample provided the 10 T cell receptor beta chains below, sequenced in a study of T-cell reconstitution after alpha-beta-depleted transplantation in children. A library of TCRbeta sequences, prepared with unique molecular identifiers, was generated. TCRdb re-called the PCR reads with MiXCR, one entry per CDR3 protein. The profile covers hundreds of thousands of distinct CDR3 sequences, with over 25% appearing a single time and 2% to 3% taken by the ten largest. Sequencing used PBMCs from the stem cell graft donor, obtained from the stem cell graft. These receptors were taken from a human donor who donated a stem cell graft to a child with aplastic anemia.

This clonotype came up a few times. This sequence joins TRBV20-1 and TRBJ2-7, with 9 bases fitting TRBD2. The V gene's germline CDR1 is DFQATT and CDR2 SNEGSKA (reference sequence). This CDR3 has 13 amino acids. With V trimmed by 1 base and J by 7 bases, 5 bases remained unmatched. The CDR3 DNA reads as TGCAGTGCTAGAGTAGCGGGAGCCCGGGAGCAGTACTTC. Its translation is CSARVAGAREQYF.

This clonotype has only a few counts. This chain connects TRBV7-8 to TRBJ1-2; tentative D call: TRBD1 (5 bases). V was trimmed by 1 base and J by 7 bases, leaving 16 bases between them. Germline V gene sequence: CDR1 SGHVS, CDR2 FQNEAQ. The CDR3 is made up of 15 amino acids. The CDR3 nucleotides are TGTGCCAGCAGCTTAGAGGCAGGGACCGGTTCTGGCTACACCTTC. Translated: CASSLEAGTGSGYTF. The variable domain in full, with the rest retrieved from reference TRBV7-8 and TRBJ1-2, is GAGVSQSPRYKVAKRGQDVALRCDPISGHVSLFWYQQALGQGPEFLTYFQNEAQLDKSGLPSDRFFAERPEGSVSTLKIQRTQQEDSAVYLCASSLEAGTGSGYTFGSGTRLTVV.

This clonotype was detected only a few times. The V gene is TRBV15, the J gene TRBJ2-1; D is unresolved. CDR1 is LNHNV, CDR2 YYDKDF, per germline (reference sequence). The CDR3 consists of 18 residues. The germline V and J ends were trimmed by 1 base and 9 bases, with 25 bases remaining between them. CDR3 nucleotide sequence: TGTGCCACCAGCAGAGTCTCTCCTTCCTTCTCGAGGAAGGGTGAGCAGTTCTTC. Translated, it gives CATSRVSPSFSRKGEQFF.

The chain has TRBV18 and TRBJ1-6, with TRBD1 as a possible D gene (5 bases). The CDR3 is 15 residues long. The germline V gene has CDR1 KGHSH and CDR2 LQKENI. V was trimmed by 3 bases and J by 7 bases, leaving 13 bases between them. The DNA for the CDR3 is TGTGCCAGCTCACCTTCCGGGACGGGGAATTCACCCCTCCACTTT. Its translation is CASSPSGTGNSPLHF.

This sequence joins TRBV7-2 and TRBJ2-7, with 8 bases matching TRBD2. Germline CDR1 is SGHTA and CDR2 is FQGNSA. The V gene end was trimmed by 0 bases and the J gene end by 1 base; junction bases not matched to a gene: 5. There are 16 residues in the CDR3. This CDR3 is CASSLAPSGYSYEQYF. Here the CDR3 DNA reads TGTGCCAGCAGCTTAGCGCCTAGCGGGTATTCCTACGAGCAGTACTTC.

This chain links TRBV29-1 with TRBJ1-4, with D perhaps matching TRBD1 (6 bases). This CDR3 is 12 amino acids long. CDR1 SQVTM and CDR2 ANQGSEA come from the germline V gene. V was clipped by 0 bases and J by 11 bases, with 10 bases between them. Written as DNA, the CDR3 is TGCAGCGTTGAAGAGGGGGCGCAGAAACTGTTTTTT. It translates to CSVEEGAQKLFF.

This clonotype was detected a few times. This chain links TRBV5-1 with TRBJ2-7; TRBD1 aligns across 7 bases. Germline V gene lookup returns CDR1 SGHRS and CDR2 YFSETQ. This CDR3 has 16 amino acids. The V gene end was trimmed by 2 bases and the J gene end by 6 bases; junction bases not matched to a gene: 14. CDR3 in DNA: TGCGCCAGCAGCTTAGCGAGGGGGCCCAAAGTGGGCGAGCAGTACTTC. Amino acids: CASSLARGPKVGEQYF.

This clonotype was picked up a small number of times. The V and J genes are TRBV30 and TRBJ1-5; D call uncertain. Germline V CDR1 and CDR2: GTSNPN, SVGIG (reference sequence). CDR3 length: 13 amino acids. V was pared by 5 bases and J by 7 bases, with 15 bases between. The CDR3: CAWGRTVGQPQHF. In DNA, the CDR3 is TGTGCCTGGGGACGGACGGTCGGGCAGCCCCAGCATTTT.

There are a few counts of this clonotype. The rearrangement uses TRBV29-1 and TRBJ2-5, with unresolved D. In germline, CDR1 is SQVTM, CDR2 ANQGSEA. CDR3 size: 12 residues. The V end was cut by 3 bases, the J end by 4 bases, with 9 bases between. The DNA for the CDR3 is TGCAGCGTTGAGCGAGGTAGAGAGACCCAGTACTTC. Amino acid sequence: CSVERGRETQYF.

This clonotype was picked up many times. For the CDR3, the DNA is TGTGCCACCCTAAATAGCGGAAGACCTTACAATGAGCAGTTCTTC. It codes for CATLNSGRPYNEQFF. The chain has TRBV6-1 and TRBJ2-1; perhaps TRBD2 as D (6 bases). The CDR3 is made up of 15 amino acids. Germline V CDR1 and CDR2: MNHNS, SASEGT. V gave up 10 bases and J gave up 4 bases, with 20 bases separating them.